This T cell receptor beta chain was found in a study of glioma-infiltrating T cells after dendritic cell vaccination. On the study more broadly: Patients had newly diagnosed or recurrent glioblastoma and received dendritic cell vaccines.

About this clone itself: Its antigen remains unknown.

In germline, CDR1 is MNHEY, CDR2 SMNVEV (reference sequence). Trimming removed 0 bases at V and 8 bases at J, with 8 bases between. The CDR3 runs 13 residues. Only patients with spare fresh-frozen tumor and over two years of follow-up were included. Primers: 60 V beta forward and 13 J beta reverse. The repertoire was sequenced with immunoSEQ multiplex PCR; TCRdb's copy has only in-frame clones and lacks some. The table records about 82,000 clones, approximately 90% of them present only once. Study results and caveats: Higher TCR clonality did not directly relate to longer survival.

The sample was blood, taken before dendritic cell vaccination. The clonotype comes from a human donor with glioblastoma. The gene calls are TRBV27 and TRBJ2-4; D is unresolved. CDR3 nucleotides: TGTGCCAGCAGTTTATCTGGTAGTCACATTCAGTACTTC. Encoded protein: CASSLSGSHIQYF.